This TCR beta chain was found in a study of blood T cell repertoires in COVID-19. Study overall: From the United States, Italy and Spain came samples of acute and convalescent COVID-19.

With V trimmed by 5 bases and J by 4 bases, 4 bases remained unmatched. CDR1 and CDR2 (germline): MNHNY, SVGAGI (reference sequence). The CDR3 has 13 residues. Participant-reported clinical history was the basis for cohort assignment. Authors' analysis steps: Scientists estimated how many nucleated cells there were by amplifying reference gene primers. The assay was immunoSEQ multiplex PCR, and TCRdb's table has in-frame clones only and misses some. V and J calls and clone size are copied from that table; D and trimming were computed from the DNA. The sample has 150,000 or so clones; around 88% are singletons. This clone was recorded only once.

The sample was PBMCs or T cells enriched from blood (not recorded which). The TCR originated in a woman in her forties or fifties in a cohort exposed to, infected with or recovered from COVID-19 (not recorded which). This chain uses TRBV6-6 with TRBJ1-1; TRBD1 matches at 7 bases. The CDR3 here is CASSTGTVTEAFF. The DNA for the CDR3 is TGTGCCAGCAGTACCGGGACAGTCACTGAAGCTTTCTTT.